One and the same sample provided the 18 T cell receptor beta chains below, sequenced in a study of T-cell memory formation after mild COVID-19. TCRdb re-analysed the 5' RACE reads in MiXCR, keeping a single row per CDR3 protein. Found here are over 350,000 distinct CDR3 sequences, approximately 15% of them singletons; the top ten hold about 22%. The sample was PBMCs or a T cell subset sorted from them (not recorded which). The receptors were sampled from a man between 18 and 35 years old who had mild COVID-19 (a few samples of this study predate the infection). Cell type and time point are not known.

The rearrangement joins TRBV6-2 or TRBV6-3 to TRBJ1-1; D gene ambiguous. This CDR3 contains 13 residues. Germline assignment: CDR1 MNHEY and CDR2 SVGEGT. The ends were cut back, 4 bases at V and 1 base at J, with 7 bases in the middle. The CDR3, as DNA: TGTGCCAGCAGTTGGCAGCCGAACACTGAAGCTTTCTTT. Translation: CASSWQPNTEAFF.

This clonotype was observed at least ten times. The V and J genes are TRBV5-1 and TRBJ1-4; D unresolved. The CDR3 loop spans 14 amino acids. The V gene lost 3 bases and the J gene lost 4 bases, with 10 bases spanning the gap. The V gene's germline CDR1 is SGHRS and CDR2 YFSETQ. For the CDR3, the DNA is TGCGCCAGCAGCTCGGGAGCCTATAATGAAAAACTGTTTTTT. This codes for CASSSGAYNEKLFF.

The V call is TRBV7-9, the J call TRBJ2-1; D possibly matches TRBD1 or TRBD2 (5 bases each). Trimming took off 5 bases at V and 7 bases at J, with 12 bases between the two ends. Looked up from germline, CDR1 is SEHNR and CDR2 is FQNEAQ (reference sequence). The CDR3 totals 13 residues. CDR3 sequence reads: CASSPPGPNEQFF. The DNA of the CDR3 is TGTGCCAGCAGCCCCCCGGGACCGAATGAGCAGTTCTTC.

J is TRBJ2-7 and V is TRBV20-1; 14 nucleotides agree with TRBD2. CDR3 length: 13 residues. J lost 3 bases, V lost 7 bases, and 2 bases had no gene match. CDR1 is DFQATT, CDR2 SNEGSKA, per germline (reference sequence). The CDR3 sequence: CSVGTSGGYEQYF. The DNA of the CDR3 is TGCAGTGTCGGGACTAGCGGGGGCTACGAGCAGTACTTC.

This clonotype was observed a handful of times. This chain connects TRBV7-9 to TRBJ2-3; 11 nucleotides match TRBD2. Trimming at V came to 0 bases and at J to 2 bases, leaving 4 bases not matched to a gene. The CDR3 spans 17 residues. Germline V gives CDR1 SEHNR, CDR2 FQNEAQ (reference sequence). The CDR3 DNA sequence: TGTGCCAGCAGCTTAGCGAAACTAGCGGGGGTCACAGATACGCAGTATTTT. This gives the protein CASSLAKLAGVTDTQYF. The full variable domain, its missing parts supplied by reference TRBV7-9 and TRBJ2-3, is DTGVSQNPRHKITKRGQNVTFRCDPISEHNRLYWYRQTLGQGPEFLTYFQNEAQLEKSRLLSDRFSAERPKGSFSTLEIQRTEQGDSAMYLCASSLAKLAGVTDTQYFGPGTRLTVL.

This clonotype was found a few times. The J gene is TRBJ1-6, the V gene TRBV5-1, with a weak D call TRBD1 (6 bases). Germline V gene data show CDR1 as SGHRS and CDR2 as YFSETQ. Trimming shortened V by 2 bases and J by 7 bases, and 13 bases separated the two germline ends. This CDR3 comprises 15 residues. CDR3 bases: TGCGCCAGCAGCTTCTGGACAGAATCCAATTCACCCCTCCACTTT. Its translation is CASSFWTESNSPLHF. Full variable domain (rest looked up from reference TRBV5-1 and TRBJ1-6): KAGVTQTPRYLIKTRGQQVTLSCSPISGHRSVSWYQQTPGQGLQFLFEYFSETQRNKGNFPGRFSGRQFSNSRSEMNVSTLELGDSALYLCASSFWTESNSPLHFGNGTRLTVT.

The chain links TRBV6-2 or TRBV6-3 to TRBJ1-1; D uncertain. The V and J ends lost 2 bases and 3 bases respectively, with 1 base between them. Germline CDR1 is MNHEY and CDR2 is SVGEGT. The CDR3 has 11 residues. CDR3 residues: CASSYHTEAFF. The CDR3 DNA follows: TGTGCCAGCAGTTACCACACTGAAGCTTTCTTT.

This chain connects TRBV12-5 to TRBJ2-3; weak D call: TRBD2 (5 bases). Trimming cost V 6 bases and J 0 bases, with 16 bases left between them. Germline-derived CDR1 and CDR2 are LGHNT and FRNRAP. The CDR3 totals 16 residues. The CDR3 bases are TGTGCTAGTGGCTCCTCGGGATCAGAAAGCACAGATACGCAGTATTTT. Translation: CASGSSGSESTDTQYF.

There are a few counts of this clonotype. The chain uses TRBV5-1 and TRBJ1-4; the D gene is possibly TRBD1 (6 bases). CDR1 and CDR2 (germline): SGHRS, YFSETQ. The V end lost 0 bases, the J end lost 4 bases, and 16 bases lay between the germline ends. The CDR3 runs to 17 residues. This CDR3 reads CASSLEFGGQLNEKLFF. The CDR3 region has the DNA TGCGCCAGCAGCTTGGAGTTTGGGGGGCAACTTAATGAAAAACTGTTTTTT.

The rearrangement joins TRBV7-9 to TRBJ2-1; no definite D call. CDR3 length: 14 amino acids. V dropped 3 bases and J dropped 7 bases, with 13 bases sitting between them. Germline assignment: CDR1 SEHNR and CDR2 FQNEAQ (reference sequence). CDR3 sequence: CASSFALTWNEQFF. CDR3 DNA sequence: TGTGCCAGCAGCTTTGCTCTAACATGGAATGAGCAGTTCTTC.

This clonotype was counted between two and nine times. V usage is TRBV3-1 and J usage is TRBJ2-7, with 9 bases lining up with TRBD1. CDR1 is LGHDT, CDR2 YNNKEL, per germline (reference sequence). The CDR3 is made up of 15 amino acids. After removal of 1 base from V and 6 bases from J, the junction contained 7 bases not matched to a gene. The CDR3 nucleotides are TGTGCCAGCAGCCAAGTGAACAGGGGGCGAAGCGAGCAGTACTTC. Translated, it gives CASSQVNRGRSEQYF.

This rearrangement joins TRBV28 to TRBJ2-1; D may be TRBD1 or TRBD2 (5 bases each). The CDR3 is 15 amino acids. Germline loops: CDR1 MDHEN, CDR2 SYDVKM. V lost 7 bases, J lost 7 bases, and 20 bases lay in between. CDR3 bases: TGTGCCAGCAACGGGGCTTTCGGAGGTAGTAATGAGCAGTTCTTC. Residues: CASNGAFGGSNEQFF.

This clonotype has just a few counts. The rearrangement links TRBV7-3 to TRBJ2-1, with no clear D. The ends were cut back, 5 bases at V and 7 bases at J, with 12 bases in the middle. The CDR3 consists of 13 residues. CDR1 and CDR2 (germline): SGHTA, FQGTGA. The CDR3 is CASSPYNGNEQFF. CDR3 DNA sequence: TGTGCCAGCAGCCCCTACAACGGGAATGAGCAGTTCTTC.

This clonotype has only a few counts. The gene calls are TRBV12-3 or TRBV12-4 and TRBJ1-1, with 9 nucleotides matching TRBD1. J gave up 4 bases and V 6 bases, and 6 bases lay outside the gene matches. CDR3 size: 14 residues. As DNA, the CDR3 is TGTGCCAGCAGCCAGACAGGGGGTCTCACTGAAGCTTTCTTT. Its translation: CASSQTGGLTEAFF.

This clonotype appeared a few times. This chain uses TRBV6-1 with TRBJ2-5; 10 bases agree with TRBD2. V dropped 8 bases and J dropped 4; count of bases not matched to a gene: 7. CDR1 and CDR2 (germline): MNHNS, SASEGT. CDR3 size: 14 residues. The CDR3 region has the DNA TGTGCCAGCCGAGCGGGGGGGCCAATAGAGACCCAGTACTTC. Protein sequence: CASRAGGPIETQYF.

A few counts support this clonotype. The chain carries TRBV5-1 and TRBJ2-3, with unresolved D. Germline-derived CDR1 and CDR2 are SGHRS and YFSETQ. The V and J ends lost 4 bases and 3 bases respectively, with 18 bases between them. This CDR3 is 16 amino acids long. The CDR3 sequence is CASSRLGGTVTDTQYF. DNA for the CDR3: TGCGCCAGCAGCAGATTGGGCGGAACGGTAACAGATACGCAGTATTTT.

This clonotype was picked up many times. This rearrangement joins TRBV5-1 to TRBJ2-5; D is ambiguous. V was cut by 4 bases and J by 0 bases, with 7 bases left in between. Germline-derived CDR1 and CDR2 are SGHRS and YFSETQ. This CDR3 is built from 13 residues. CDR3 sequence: CASSTGYQETQYF. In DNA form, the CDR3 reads TGCGCCAGCAGCACCGGCTACCAAGAGACCCAGTACTTC.

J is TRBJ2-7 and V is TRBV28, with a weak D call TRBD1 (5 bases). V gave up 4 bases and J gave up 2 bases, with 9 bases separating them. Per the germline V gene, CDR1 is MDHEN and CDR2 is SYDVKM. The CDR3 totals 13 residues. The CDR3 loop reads CASSSLGAYEQYV. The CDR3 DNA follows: TGTGCCAGCAGTTCCCTAGGGGCCTACGAGCAGTACGTC.